The 8 T cell receptor beta chains reported below all come from one sample, sequenced in a study of blood T cell repertoires in COVID-19. Produced via immunoSEQ multiplex PCR; TCRdb's table is partial and in-frame only. The sample includes fewer than 350,000 clones, roughly 89% seen only once; the top ten take under 5%. The sample was peripheral blood. The origin of the receptors is an older woman with COVID-19, enrolled during active disease.

V usage is TRBV5-8 and J usage is TRBJ1-3; D gene uncertain. The germline gives CDR1 SGHTS, CDR2 YDEGEE. This CDR3 spans 14 amino acids. Deletions cut 1 base from V and 4 bases from J, with 9 bases between. CDR3 coding DNA: TGTGCCAGCAGCTTGCTACTTACGGGAAACACCATATATTTT. Residues: CASSLLLTGNTIYF.

The chain has TRBV14 and TRBJ2-6; D is unclear. Trimming stripped 1 base from V and 2 bases from J, with 12 bases between. Germline lookup yields CDR1 SGHDN and CDR2 FVKESK. The CDR3 length is 17 residues. CDR3 bases: TGTGCCAGCAGCCAAGTGCTTATAGTTCCTGGGGCCAACGTCCTGACTTTC. Protein sequence: CASSQVLIVPGANVLTF.

This rearrangement joins TRBV5-1 to TRBJ1-1; D possibly corresponds to TRBD1 (6 bases). Trimming shortened V by 7 bases and J by 4 bases, and 23 bases separated the two germline ends. Germline V gene lookup returns CDR1 SGHRS and CDR2 YFSETQ. This CDR3 spans 16 amino acids. CDR3 residues: CASFGGRGVRGTEAFF. DNA for the CDR3: TGCGCCAGCTTTGGGGGCAGGGGCGTACGAGGCACTGAAGCTTTCTTT.

V is TRBV27 and J is TRBJ1-2; D is unresolved. The V gene's germline CDR1 is MNHEY and CDR2 SMNVEV (reference sequence). CDR3 size: 15 residues. The germline V and J ends were trimmed by 3 bases and 1 base, with 12 bases remaining between them. CDR3 amino acids: CASSFIFGRNYGYTF. In nucleotides, the CDR3 is TGTGCCAGCAGTTTTATTTTCGGTCGTAACTATGGCTACACCTTC.

The J gene is TRBJ2-3, the V gene TRBV10-3; 9 nucleotides agree with TRBD1. CDR3 length: 17 amino acids. Trimming cost V 3 bases and J 4 bases; bases outside gene matches: 11. Germline CDR1 and CDR2: ENHRY and SYGVKD. The CDR3 DNA reads TGTGCCATCAGTGAATCTTCGACAGGGGGTCTATCAGATACGCAGTATTTT. As protein: CAISESSTGGLSDTQYF.

This chain joins TRBV28 and TRBJ1-2, with 9 bases lining up with TRBD1. Per germline, CDR1 MDHEN and CDR2 SYDVKM. Trimming took 8 bases from V and 8 from J; bases not matched to a gene: 12. The CDR3 runs to 14 residues. DNA for the CDR3: TGTGCCAGCGGCTCCGGGACAGGGCTAAGGGGCTACACCTTC. Amino acids: CASGSGTGLRGYTF.

The chain is built from TRBV7-9 and TRBJ1-1, with TRBD1 as a possible D gene (6 bases). The CDR3 totals 14 residues. Germline lookup yields CDR1 SEHNR and CDR2 FQNEAQ (reference sequence). Between the trimmed V and J ends, which lost 6 bases and 0 bases, there was a span of 11 bases. Here the CDR3 DNA reads TGTGCCAGCAGACGGACAGCGATGAACACTGAAGCTTTCTTT. Its translation is CASRRTAMNTEAFF.

The chain has TRBV19 and TRBJ2-7; the D is unclear. V lost 6 bases, J lost 2 bases, and 14 bases lay in between. The CDR3 sequence is 14 residues long. Germline V CDR1 and CDR2: LNHDA, SQIVND (reference sequence). The CDR3 loop reads CASSPGSSPYEQYF. CDR3 in DNA: TGTGCCAGTAGCCCGGGTTCCAGCCCCTACGAGCAGTACTTC.